The source of this T cell receptor (beta chain) is a study of OX40 agonist ivuxolimab in advanced cancers. In the study overall: The drug used for patients, ivuxolimab, was an agonistic anti-OX40 (CD134) antibody.

TCRdb's table, derived via immunoSEQ multiplex PCR, lists solely in-frame clones and lacks some. The data contain 75,000 to 100,000 clones, about 84% of them singletons. A word on this clone: Its antigen remains unidentified.

Germline V gene data show CDR1 as SGDLS and CDR2 as YYNGEE. CDR3 length: 11 amino acids. Trimming cost V 3 bases and J 0 bases, with 0 bases left between them. Points from the study as a whole: Partial responders at 0.1-3.0 mg/kg had among the lowest clonal expansion. Antigens targeted by the expanded peripheral T cells were not determined. Mean expanded clone counts were higher in CD8+ than CD4+ T cells.

This clonotype was sampled from an adult with an advanced solid tumor such as melanoma, head and neck, liver or kidney cancer. The rearrangement uses TRBV9 and TRBJ2-5; D call uncertain. The specimen was CD4+ or CD8+ T cells sorted from blood, collected in a trial of the OX40 agonist ivuxolimab. As DNA, the CDR3 is TGTGCCAGCAGCGACCAAGAGACCCAGTACTTC. Its protein product is CASSDQETQYF.